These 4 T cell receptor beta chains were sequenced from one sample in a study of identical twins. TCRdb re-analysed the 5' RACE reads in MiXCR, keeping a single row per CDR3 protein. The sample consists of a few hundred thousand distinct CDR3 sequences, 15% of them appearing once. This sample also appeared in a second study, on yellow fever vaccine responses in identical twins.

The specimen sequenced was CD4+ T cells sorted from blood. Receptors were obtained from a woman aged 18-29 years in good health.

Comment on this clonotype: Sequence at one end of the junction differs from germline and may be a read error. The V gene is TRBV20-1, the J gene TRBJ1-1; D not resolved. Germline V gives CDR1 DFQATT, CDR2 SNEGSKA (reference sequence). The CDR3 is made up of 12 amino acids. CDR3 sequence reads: CTQWTEYTEAFF. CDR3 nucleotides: TGCACACAGTGGACTGAATACACGGAAGCTTTCTTT.

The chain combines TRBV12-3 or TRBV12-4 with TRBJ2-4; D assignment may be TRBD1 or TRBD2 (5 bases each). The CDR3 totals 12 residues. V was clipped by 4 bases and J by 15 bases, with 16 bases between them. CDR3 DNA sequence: TGTGCCAGCAGTTCTAGGGGACGGGAACGGTACTTC. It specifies CASSSRGRERYF.

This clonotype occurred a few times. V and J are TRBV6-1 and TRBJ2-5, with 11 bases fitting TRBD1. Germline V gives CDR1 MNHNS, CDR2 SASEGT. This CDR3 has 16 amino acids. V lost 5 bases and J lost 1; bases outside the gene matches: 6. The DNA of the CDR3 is TGTGCCAGCAGTCGAAGGGACAGGGGGGTCCAAGAGACCCAGTACTTC. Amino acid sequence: CASSRRDRGVQETQYF.

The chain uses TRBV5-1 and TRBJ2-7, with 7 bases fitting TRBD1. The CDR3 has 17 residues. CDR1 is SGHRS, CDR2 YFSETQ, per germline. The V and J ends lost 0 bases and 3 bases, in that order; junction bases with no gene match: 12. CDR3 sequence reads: CASSLGGSGQLIYEQYF. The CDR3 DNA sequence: TGCGCCAGCAGCTTGGGGGGGTCGGGACAGCTCATCTACGAGCAGTACTTC.